This TCR beta chain was recorded in a study of post-analysis software for immune sequencing data. Study outcomes and limitations: Five TRBV segments, TRBV5-6, TRBV5-1 and TRBV20-1 among them, were found more frequent in patients than controls. Same-batch preparations were strongly co-clustered by F measure.

Trimming removed 0 bases from V and 9 bases from J, with 9 bases in between. This CDR3 region has 13 residues. CDR1 and CDR2 (germline): LNHNV, YYDKDF (reference sequence). In regard to this clonotype: Its antigen is still unknown.

Unique molecular identifiers tagged the TCR beta cDNA libraries. A single record per CDR3 protein comes from TCRdb applying MiXCR to the PCR reads. The data contain about 820,000 distinct CDR3 sequences, approximately 53% of them singletons. Material for sequencing was blood. This clonotype was sampled from a girl under 18 with multiple sclerosis. This rearrangement joins TRBV15 to TRBJ2-1; D call uncertain. CDR3 bases: TGTGCCACCAGCAGAGATCTGGGAATTGAGCAGTTCTTC. It is translated as CATSRDLGIEQFF.